The TCR beta chain under discussion was sequenced for a study of breast tumors, draining lymph nodes, adjacent tissues. Study outcomes and limitations: Tumor TCR diversity was below lymph nodes but above nontumor tissue. The lymph node origin of tumor T cells was framed as consistent with a hypothesis, not demonstrated.

TCRdb processed the multiplex PCR reads anew with MiXCR; each CDR3 protein has one entry. The table shows about 140,000 distinct CDR3 sequences, with less than 35% occurring only once. Deletions cut 0 bases from V and 9 bases from J, with 6 bases between. The CDR3 is made up of 12 amino acids. In germline, CDR1 is SGHTA, CDR2 FQGNSA. Breast cancer patients provided tissue from their axillary draining lymph nodes. This clonotype appeared many times. Antigen specificity is unknown. Sequencing was carried out using axillary lymph node tissue. The chain recombines TRBV7-2 with TRBJ1-5; D gene uncertain. The origin of this receptor is a female donor with breast cancer. Some clones in this sample may be carry-over from other donors' samples. The CDR3 nucleotides read TGTGCCAGCAGCTTAGCGGTCGGGCCCCAGCATTTT. This gives the protein CASSLAVGPQHF.